This TCR beta chain was observed in a study of T-cell memory formation after mild COVID-19. CDR1 is SGHVS and CDR2 is FQNEAQ in the germline V gene. The CDR3 extends over 14 amino acids. Trimming cost V 1 base and J 10 bases, with 16 bases left between them. TCRdb used MiXCR to reprocess the 5' RACE reads, holding one entry per CDR3 protein. This table holds about 540,000 distinct CDR3 sequences, about a fifth found once. The rearrangement links TRBV7-8 to TRBJ1-1; D unclear. What was sequenced was PBMCs or a T cell subset sorted from them (not recorded which). This sequence originates from an adult woman who had mild COVID-19 (a few samples of this study predate the infection). Cell type and time point are not known. The chain's CDR3 is CASSLGRIGRGAFF. CDR3 nucleotides: TGTGCCAGCAGCTTAGGCCGGATAGGCCGGGGAGCTTTCTTT.